The rows below give T cell receptor beta chains drawn from one sample of a study of blood T cell repertoires in COVID-19. Assay: immunoSEQ multiplex PCR; the TCRdb copy retains only in-frame clones and omits some. The top ten clones hold roughly 6% of a sample with about 100,000 clones, 70% to 90% of them seen once. Sequencing used peripheral blood. These receptors all stem from a woman aged 55-69 years with acute or convalescent COVID-19. Each CDR3 is given with its conserved first and last residue. D genes are given only for firm matches. Some rows mark clone size as missing; the rest say once, few, many or name a class of expanded clone.

clone size: NA
V gene: TRBV6-5
J gene: TRBJ1-1
D gene: NA
CDR3 DNA: TGTGCCAGCAGTTACTCTACGGGGGTTGAAGCTTTCTTT
CDR3 protein: CASSYSTGVEAFF

clone size: NA
V gene: TRBV3-1/TRBV3-2
J gene: TRBJ1-1
D gene: NA
CDR3 DNA: TGTGCCAGCAGCCGAGGAACAGGGCAGAACACTGAAGCTTTCTTT
CDR3 protein: CASSRGTGQNTEAFF

clone size: NA
V gene: TRBV24-1
J gene: TRBJ1-6
D gene: NA
CDR3 DNA: TGTGCCACCAGACCTAGGGGGGGGAAGACCTATAATTCACCCCTCCACTTT
CDR3 protein: CATRPRGGKTYNSPLHF

clone size: NA
V gene: TRBV20-1
J gene: TRBJ1-2
D gene: NA
CDR3 DNA: TGCAGTGCTAGTGCAGGGGCGTCGGTCTATGGCTACACCTTC
CDR3 protein: CSASAGASVYGYTF

clone size: once
V gene: TRBV28
J gene: TRBJ2-1
D gene: TRBD2
CDR3 DNA: TGTGCCAGCAGTTTAGTTGGCGGGGGCAATGAGCAGTTCTTC
CDR3 protein: CASSLVGGGNEQFF

clone size: NA
V gene: TRBV5-4
J gene: TRBJ1-1
D gene: NA
CDR3 DNA: TGTGCCAGCAGCTTTAATTCGGACTCAGAAGCTTTCTTT
CDR3 protein: CASSFNSDSEAFF

clone size: NA
V gene: TRBV3-1/TRBV3-2
J gene: TRBJ2-7
D gene: NA
CDR3 DNA: TGTGCCAGCAGCCCGTCCACGGTATCCTACGAGCAGTACTTC
CDR3 protein: CASSPSTVSYEQYF

clone size: NA
V gene: TRBV18
J gene: TRBJ2-5
D gene: TRBD2
CDR3 DNA: TGTGCCAGCTCATCATTAGCGGGAGTGGGGCAAGAGACCCAGTACTTC
CDR3 protein: CASSSLAGVGQETQYF

clone size: NA
V gene: TRBV7-6
J gene: TRBJ2-1
D gene: TRBD2
CDR3 DNA: TGTGCCAGCAGCGGAATAGCGGGAGGGAGAAATGAGCAGTTCTTC
CDR3 protein: CASSGIAGGRNEQFF

clone size: NA
V gene: TRBV27
J gene: TRBJ2-7
D gene: TRBD2
CDR3 DNA: TGTGCCAGCAGTTTACGGCGGGAGGGGTACGAGCAGTACTTC
CDR3 protein: CASSLRREGYEQYF

clone size: NA
V gene: TRBV9
J gene: TRBJ2-1
D gene: TRBD2
CDR3 DNA: TGTGCCAGCAGCGTAACCCTAGCGGGAGAAACTTACAATGAGCAGTTCTTC
CDR3 protein: CASSVTLAGETYNEQFF

clone size: NA
V gene: TRBV9
J gene: TRBJ1-3
D gene: TRBD1
CDR3 DNA: TGTGCCAGCAGCAGAACGGGGACAGGGGGAAACACCATATATTTT
CDR3 protein: CASSRTGTGGNTIYF

clone size: NA
V gene: TRBV19
J gene: TRBJ1-6
D gene: TRBD1
CDR3 DNA: TGTGCCAGTAAAACCACAGGGGTAGGAGATAATTCACCCCTCCACTTT
CDR3 protein: CASKTTGVGDNSPLHF

clone size: NA
V gene: TRBV7-2
J gene: TRBJ2-1
D gene: NA
CDR3 DNA: TGTGCCAGCAGCTTACAACTTTACAATGAGCAGTTCTTC
CDR3 protein: CASSLQLYNEQFF

clone size: NA
V gene: TRBV5-1
J gene: TRBJ1-1
D gene: TRBD1
CDR3 DNA: TGCGCCAGCAGCTTGGCTGGGACAGGGTCCACTGAAGCTTTCTTT
CDR3 protein: CASSLAGTGSTEAFF

clone size: few
V gene: TRBV5-1
J gene: TRBJ2-3
D gene: NA
CDR3 DNA: TGCGCCAGCAGCCCGACCGCGGTCACAGATACGCAGTATTTT
CDR3 protein: CASSPTAVTDTQYF

clone size: NA
V gene: TRBV19
J gene: TRBJ2-1
D gene: NA
CDR3 DNA: TGTGCCAGTAGTAGGAGTATTTACAATGAGCAGTTCTTC
CDR3 protein: CASSRSIYNEQFF

clone size: NA
V gene: TRBV5-1
J gene: TRBJ2-1
D gene: TRBD1
CDR3 DNA: TGCGCCAGCAGCCTTCAGACAGGGGGCGGCTATGAGCAGTTCTTC
CDR3 protein: CASSLQTGGGYEQFF

clone size: NA
V gene: TRBV7-3
J gene: TRBJ1-2
D gene: TRBD1
CDR3 DNA: TGTGCCAGCAGCCAAGGGACAGGGGAGTTAGGCTACACCTTC
CDR3 protein: CASSQGTGELGYTF

clone size: NA
V gene: TRBV3-1/TRBV3-2
J gene: TRBJ1-4
D gene: NA
CDR3 DNA: TGTGCCAGCAGCCAAGAACGAGGAATGATCCCAGAAAAACTGTTTTTT
CDR3 protein: CASSQERGMIPEKLFF

clone size: NA
V gene: TRBV19
J gene: TRBJ1-4
D gene: NA
CDR3 DNA: TGTGCCAGTAGTATACGGGGGGTAACTAATGAAAAACTGTTTTTT
CDR3 protein: CASSIRGVTNEKLFF

clone size: once
V gene: TRBV3-1/TRBV3-2
J gene: TRBJ2-5
D gene: TRBD2
CDR3 DNA: TGTGCCAGCAGCCAAAGGGGACTAGCGGGAGTCGGGGAGACCCAGTACTTC
CDR3 protein: CASSQRGLAGVGETQYF

clone size: NA
V gene: TRBV2
J gene: TRBJ1-1
D gene: TRBD1
CDR3 DNA: TGTGCCAGCAGTACACAGGGGGCCGGTGATACTGAAGCTTTCTTT
CDR3 protein: CASSTQGAGDTEAFF

clone size: NA
V gene: TRBV28
J gene: TRBJ1-1
D gene: NA
CDR3 DNA: TGTGCCAGCACAGGGAACACTGAAGCTTTCTTT
CDR3 protein: CASTGNTEAFF

clone size: NA
V gene: TRBV5-4
J gene: TRBJ1-1
D gene: NA
CDR3 DNA: TGTGCCAGCAGCGTGCCGGGGGGGAACACTGAAGCTTTCTTT
CDR3 protein: CASSVPGGNTEAFF

clone size: NA
V gene: TRBV2
J gene: TRBJ2-5
D gene: TRBD1
CDR3 DNA: TGTGCCAGCAGTGAAAGGTTCGACAGGGTATTGACCCAGTACTTC
CDR3 protein: CASSERFDRVLTQYF

clone size: NA
V gene: TRBV29-1
J gene: TRBJ2-2
D gene: TRBD2
CDR3 DNA: TGCAGCGTGGGGGGACTAGCGGGAGACACCGGGGAGCTGTTTTTT
CDR3 protein: CSVGGLAGDTGELFF

clone size: NA
V gene: TRBV6-5
J gene: TRBJ1-3
D gene: NA
CDR3 DNA: TGTGCCAGCAGCCGAGAGGGAGGAACCATATATTTT
CDR3 protein: CASSREGGTIYF